This TCR beta chain was sequenced for a study of shared clonotypes between healthy human individuals. Study details: The people who gave samples were a couple of women and three men aged 18 to 49.

HIV-negative, healthy adults without recent acute infections or vaccinations were the donors. This table comes from immunoSEQ multiplex PCR, and its TCRdb copy is limited to in-frame clones, with some not included. The table includes 2 million to 2.5 million clones, around 95% detected once. General study points: When naive CD4 clonotypes were compared across a few donors, around 5% were shared. Few donors restricted represented genetic and exposure-history diversity.

With regard to this clone: As yet, its antigen is unknown.

The CDR3 is 15 residues long. The V gene end was trimmed by 5 bases and the J gene end by 0 bases; junction bases not matched to a gene: 3. CDR1 is SEHNR, CDR2 FQNEAQ, per germline (reference sequence). This receptor was taken from a man between 18 and 29 years old in good health. The sequencing sample was made of naive CD4+ T cells sorted from blood. The subset was: CD45RA+ positively selected. The V and J genes are TRBV7-9 and TRBJ1-4; the match to TRBD1 covers 7 bases. The DNA of the CDR3 is TGTGCCAGCAGCCTACAGGGGACAACTAATGAAAAACTGTTTTTT. The encoded protein is CASSLQGTTNEKLFF.